These 16 T cell receptor beta chains came from one sample sequenced in a study of chemoradiotherapy in HPV16-positive cancers. TCRdb keeps only in-frame clones here, not all; method: immunoSEQ multiplex PCR. The table records fewer than 30,000 clones, approximately 93% of them present only once. Collection took place from a patient who underwent chemoradiotherapy. The receptors here all came from a human donor with HPV-associated anogenital cancer.

This rearrangement joins TRBV28 to TRBJ1-2; D is unclear. Germline loops: CDR1 MDHEN, CDR2 SYDVKM. V lost 0 bases, J lost 2 bases, and 13 bases lay in between. The CDR3 runs to 16 residues. The CDR3 is CASSLWRQQTNYGYTF. CDR3 DNA sequence: TGTGCCAGCAGTTTATGGCGCCAGCAGACCAACTATGGCTACACCTTC.

The chain combines TRBV5-1 with TRBJ1-2; D might be TRBD1 (6 bases). The V end was cut by 0 bases, the J end by 3 bases, with 18 bases between. The CDR3 consists of 17 residues. Germline V gene lookup returns CDR1 SGHRS and CDR2 YFSETQ. The chain's CDR3 is CASSLAGGGLDHYGYTF. The CDR3 coding sequence is TGCGCCAGCAGCTTGGCTGGGGGGGGCCTGGATCACTATGGCTACACCTTC.

The chain has TRBV5-1 and TRBJ2-7; D gene unclear. This CDR3 spans 14 amino acids. Trimming pared 2 bases from V and 2 bases from J, leaving 11 bases between. Germline V CDR1 and CDR2: SGHRS, YFSETQ. The CDR3 region has the DNA TGCGCCAGCAGCTTAAGTCAGGCCGCCTACGAGCAGTACTTC. It specifies CASSLSQAAYEQYF.

This chain connects TRBV14 to TRBJ1-5, with D possibly being TRBD1 (6 bases). Germline CDR1 is SGHDN and CDR2 is FVKESK. Deletions cut 2 bases from V and 7 bases from J, with 12 bases between. The CDR3 is 14 residues long. This CDR3 is CASSQRGMGQPQHF. The CDR3 DNA reads as TGTGCCAGCAGCCAAAGGGGGATGGGACAGCCCCAGCATTTT.

The chain employs TRBV11-2 and TRBJ2-5, with D unresolved. The V and J ends lost 6 bases and 4 bases respectively, with 9 bases between them. Germline-derived CDR1 and CDR2 are SGHAT and FQNNGV. This CDR3 has 12 amino acids. The CDR3 bases are TGTGCCAGCAGTTGGGCCGCAGAGACCCAGTACTTC. This gives the protein CASSWAAETQYF.

The V gene is TRBV4-3, the J gene TRBJ1-1; D is unclear. This CDR3 contains 13 residues. V lost 6 bases and J lost 1, with 9 bases in between. Per germline, CDR1 LGHNA and CDR2 YSLEER. The CDR3 DNA reads as TGCGCCAGCAGGATAACGGGGAACACTGAAGCTTTCTTT. Its protein is CASRITGNTEAFF.

The CDR3 nucleotides read TGTGCCAGCAGTGAGGGACGAAAGAACACTGAAGCTTTCTTT. It yields the protein CASSEGRKNTEAFF. This sequence joins TRBV6-1 and TRBJ1-1; perhaps TRBD1 as D (5 bases). Trimming shortened V by 3 bases and J by 1 base, and 9 bases separated the two germline ends. Germline lookup yields CDR1 MNHNS and CDR2 SASEGT. This CDR3 is built from 14 residues.

This clone was counted a single time. The rearrangement links TRBV6-6 to TRBJ1-3, with D hard to call. Germline values: CDR1 MNHNY, CDR2 SVGAGI (reference sequence). V was shortened by 2 bases and J by 0 bases, with 8 bases between the two germline ends. This CDR3 is built from 15 residues. DNA for the CDR3: TGTGCCAGCAGTTACAGAGACACCTCTGGAAACACCATATATTTT. Residues: CASSYRDTSGNTIYF.

The CDR3 is CASSLEPSPAGELFF. The DNA for the CDR3 is TGCGCCAGCAGCTTGGAACCTAGTCCTGCCGGGGAGCTGTTTTTT. The chain uses TRBV5-1 and TRBJ2-2; D unresolved. The germline gives CDR1 SGHRS, CDR2 YFSETQ. Trimming pared 0 bases from V and 6 bases from J, leaving 12 bases between. There are 15 residues in the CDR3.

This sequence joins TRBV7-9 and TRBJ1-1; the D gene is possibly TRBD1 (5 bases). V was pared by 5 bases and J by 1 base, with 17 bases between. The CDR3 consists of 16 residues. The germline V gene has CDR1 SEHNR and CDR2 FQNEAQ (reference sequence). The CDR3 DNA reads TGTGCCAGCAGCATACTCCCAGGGCTAGCGAACACTGAAGCTTTCTTT. This translates into CASSILPGLANTEAFF.

The V gene is TRBV15, the J gene TRBJ2-5; 11 positions match TRBD1. The trim removed 6 bases at V and 4 bases at J, leaving 10 bases unmatched. This CDR3 is built from 16 residues. The germline CDR1 and CDR2 sequences are LNHNV and YYDKDF (reference sequence). The CDR3 nucleotides read TGTGCCACCAGTCGAGGACGGGGACAGGGGGTAGAGACCCAGTACTTC. It specifies CATSRGRGQGVETQYF.

The chain has TRBV2 and TRBJ1-5; D is ambiguous. This CDR3 is built from 14 residues. The germline V and J ends were trimmed by 6 bases and 5 bases, with 14 bases remaining between them. Germline lookup yields CDR1 SNHLY and CDR2 FYNNEI. The CDR3 sequence is CASSPTAKDQPQHF. CDR3 DNA: TGTGCCAGCAGCCCAACCGCGAAGGATCAGCCCCAGCATTTT.

This rearrangement joins TRBV6-4 to TRBJ1-5; weak D call: TRBD1 (6 bases). V lost 3 bases and J lost 9, with 12 bases in between. Germline values: CDR1 MRHNA, CDR2 SNTAGT. The CDR3 is made up of 13 amino acids. The CDR3 DNA reads TGTGCCAGCAGTGAGGTAGGGGGGTGGCCCCAGCATTTT. Protein product: CASSEVGGWPQHF.

The CDR3 DNA reads as TGTGCCAGCAGTTTATCGATTAGAGAGACCCAGTACTTC. Protein sequence: CASSLSIRETQYF. This chain joins TRBV27 and TRBJ2-5; D ambiguous. The germline V gene encodes CDR1 MNHEY and CDR2 SMNVEV (reference sequence). The CDR3 runs to 13 residues. V dropped 0 bases and J dropped 4 bases, with 6 bases sitting between them.

The chain is built from TRBV7-9 and TRBJ2-5; D not certain. The CDR3 extends over 14 amino acids. Trimming took 2 bases from V and 1 from J, leaving 8 bases between them. The V gene's germline CDR1 is SEHNR and CDR2 FQNEAQ (reference sequence). The CDR3 spells CASSLRQAQETQYF. DNA for the CDR3: TGTGCCAGCAGCTTACGTCAGGCCCAAGAGACCCAGTACTTC.

The gene calls are TRBV2 and TRBJ2-3; the D call may be TRBD1 or TRBD2 (6 bases each). The germline gives CDR1 SNHLY, CDR2 FYNNEI. Trimming shortened V by 7 bases and J by 3 bases, and 11 bases separated the two germline ends. CDR3 length: 13 residues. In DNA form, the CDR3 reads TGTGCCAGCAATAGGGGGGATACAGATACGCAGTATTTT. Translation: CASNRGDTDTQYF.